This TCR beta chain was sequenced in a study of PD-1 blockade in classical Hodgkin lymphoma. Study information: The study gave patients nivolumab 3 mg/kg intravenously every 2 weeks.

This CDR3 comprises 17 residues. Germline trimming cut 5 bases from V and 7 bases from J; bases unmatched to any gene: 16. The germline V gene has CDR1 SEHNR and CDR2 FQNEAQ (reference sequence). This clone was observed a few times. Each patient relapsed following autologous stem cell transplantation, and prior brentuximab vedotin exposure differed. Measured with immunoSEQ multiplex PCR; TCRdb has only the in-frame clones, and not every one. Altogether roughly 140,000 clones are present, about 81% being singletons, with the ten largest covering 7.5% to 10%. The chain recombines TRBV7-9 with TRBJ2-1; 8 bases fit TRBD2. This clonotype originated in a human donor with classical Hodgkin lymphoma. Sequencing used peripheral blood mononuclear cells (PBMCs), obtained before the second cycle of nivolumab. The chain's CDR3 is CASSPEGLVVGGNEQFF. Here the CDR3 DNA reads TGTGCCAGCAGCCCCGAGGGACTAGTCGTTGGCGGGAATGAGCAGTTCTTC.